This record covers a single T cell receptor (beta chain). Its specific antigen is unknown. Base qualities are not at hand, and no much larger clone is one base apart. What the time point label conveys for this sample: baseline before first vaccination. Samples from vaccinated people were obtained from the UK trials COV001 and COV002, which included a single-blind randomized controlled phase 2/3 trial of AZD1222 (ChAdOx1 nCoV-19) in healthy adults. For TCRbeta chain sequencing, PBMC samples were collected from trial participants at day 0 and at day 28 after the second dose. CDR1 GTSNPN and CDR2 SVGIG are derived from the germline V gene (reference sequence). CDR3 length: 16 amino acids, cysteine to phenylalanine. Just CDR3 DNA is preserved here, 48 bases in frame from base 1. Deletion took 1 base off V and 0 bases off J, with a span of 10 bases between the germline ends. This sample is part of a study of T cell responses to AZD1222 COVID-19 vaccine (dated by TCRdb to about 2021). At the level of the whole study: AZD1222 recipients with second doses at about 4 weeks or about 12 weeks were pooled, because spike-specific TCR depth and breadth did not differ between schedules. Enrollment into the trials was organized by age into subgroups of 18-55, 56-69 and 70-plus years, and those subgroups contained about 160, 30 and 59 TCR-sequenced participants, respectively. TCR sequencing was performed for approximately 240 trial participants, of whom 200 to 220 were given two doses of AZD1222 and around 26 were given two doses of MenACWY control vaccine.

Results and caveats for the whole study, not just this receptor: Because no samples from the day 14 peak response were available, repertoires could be characterized only after the peak T cell response. A significant rise in spike-specific TCR breadth and depth was observed after two AZD1222 doses relative to day 0 and relative to MenACWY recipients. The 56-69-year group was small, and its depth increase did not reach significance, likely because of low power. Conclusions about previously exposed vaccinees are limited because only five to seven AZD1222 recipients were SARS-CoV-2 seropositive at baseline. The vaccine-associated CD4 TCRs covered the entire spike protein, and the dominant responses fell in regions 160-218 and 743-854. Reportedly, almost half of the unique spike-specific TCRs recognized epitopes lying outside the regions that are mutated in the B.1.351 and B.1.1.7 variants. Participants were mostly white British and included more females than males, and it was suggested by the authors that clonal diversity may have been underestimated.

The CDR3 regions of human TCRbeta chains were subjected to immunosequencing. On the study's bioinformatics: TCRs in the repertoires were compared against a reference library of SARS-CoV-2-specific TCRs that had been generated with the MIRA antigen-specificity platform. Breadth meant the fraction of unique TCRs that were SARS-CoV-2-associated, whereas depth meant the fraction of total T cells that were SARS-CoV-2-associated. Each spike-specific TCR was assigned to its reactive spike region and to a CD4 or CD8 class using the MIRA data. Log10-transformed breadth and depth values were compared by one-way ANOVA with Sidak's multiple comparisons tests. Not all clones reach the TCRdb copy of this immuneACCESS table, which keeps in-frame sequences only. Checked studies attribute under half of the gap to unresolved V genes and leave the rest unexplained. V, J and clone size are taken as reported in that table, and D and trimming were inferred from the DNA itself. Recorded for this sample are around 100,000 clones; more than 85% of them occurred a single time. Of the sample, roughly 5% falls within the top ten clones.

The input for sequencing was peripheral blood, taken on day 0 of AZD1222 vaccination. The sequence came from an adult in good health. The chain couples TRBV30 to TRBJ1-6; possibly the D gene is TRBD1, per 6 matching bases. The bases are TGTGCCTGGAGTGATGACAGGAGCTCCTATAATTCACCCCTCCACTTT. It specifies CAWSDDRSSYNSPLHF.